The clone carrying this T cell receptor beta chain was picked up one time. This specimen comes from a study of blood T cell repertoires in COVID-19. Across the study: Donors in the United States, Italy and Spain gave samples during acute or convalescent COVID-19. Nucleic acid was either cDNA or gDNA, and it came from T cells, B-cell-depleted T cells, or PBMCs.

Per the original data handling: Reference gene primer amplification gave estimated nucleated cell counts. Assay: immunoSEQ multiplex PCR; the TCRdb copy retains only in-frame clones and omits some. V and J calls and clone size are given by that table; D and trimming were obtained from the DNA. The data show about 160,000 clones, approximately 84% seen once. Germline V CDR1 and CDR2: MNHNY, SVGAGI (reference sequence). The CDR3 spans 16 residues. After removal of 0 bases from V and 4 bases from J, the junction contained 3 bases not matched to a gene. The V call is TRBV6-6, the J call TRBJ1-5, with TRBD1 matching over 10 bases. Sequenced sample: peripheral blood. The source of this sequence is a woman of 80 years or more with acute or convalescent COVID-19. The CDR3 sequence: CASSYSGTGANQPQHF. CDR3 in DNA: TGTGCCAGCAGTTACTCCGGGACAGGGGCTAATCAGCCCCAGCATTTT.